Sequencing of this T cell receptor beta chain was carried out in a study of T cells in Graves' hyperthyroidism and ophthalmopathy. Across the whole study: Peripheral blood samples were taken at initial diagnosis, prior to any treatment.

This clonotype was seen ten or more times. RNA transcripts gave rise to amplified TCR beta CDR3 regions. The HTBI set primed first-round TCR CDR3 RT-PCR. TCRdb independently ran MiXCR on the multiplex PCR reads; one entry per CDR3 protein. The sample holds 600,000 or so distinct CDR3 sequences; more than 13% are singletons and the top ten take more than 6%. Disease duration was under 3 months in the ophthalmopathy patients, who also had a Clinical Activity Score of at least 3 and a NOSPECS grade of at least 4. This CDR3 is 14 amino acids long. CDR1 is MNHNS and CDR2 is SASEGT in the germline V gene. V lost 7 bases, J lost 0 bases, and 10 bases lay in between.

This TCR derives from a woman aged 18-30 years with Graves' ophthalmopathy. The genes are TRBV6-1 and TRBJ2-1; D is ambiguous. Sample: blood. The CDR3 here is CASTRDRSYNEQFF. The CDR3 coding sequence is TGTGCCAGCACCCGCGATCGCTCCTACAATGAGCAGTTCTTC.